Listed here are 17 T cell receptor beta chains from one sample, sequenced in a study of CD8+ T cells in alopecia areata. Treatment meaning: oral pan-JAK inhibitor, 5-10 mg twice daily. Extracted from the samples, RNA was reverse transcribed into cDNA to serve as the sequencing template. The repertoire was sequenced with immunoSEQ multiplex PCR; TCRdb's copy has only in-frame clones and lacks some. The sample has 100,000 to 150,000 clones; less than 75% are singletons. Sequencing used CD8+ T cells sorted from blood, obtained at week 4, from a patient treated with tofacitinib. The receptors come from a human donor with alopecia areata.

The rearrangement links TRBV28 to TRBJ1-2; D is undetermined. This CDR3 comprises 15 residues. The V end lost 4 bases, the J end lost 8 bases, and 20 bases lay between the germline ends. Germline CDR1 is MDHEN and CDR2 is SYDVKM. This chain's CDR3 is CASSSLDGRTKGYTF. Written as DNA, the CDR3 is TGTGCCAGCAGTTCATTGGACGGTCGAACAAAAGGCTACACCTTC.

This chain links TRBV30 with TRBJ2-3; TRBD2 matches at 7 bases. With 2 bases clipped from V and 0 bases from J, the junction kept 5 bases outside the gene matches. Germline values: CDR1 GTSNPN, CDR2 SVGIG (reference sequence). The CDR3 has 15 residues. In DNA, the CDR3 is TGTGCCTGGAGTTCATTAGCGGGTAGCACAGATACGCAGTATTTT. Residues: CAWSSLAGSTDTQYF.

This clone was found once. The rearrangement joins TRBV29-1 to TRBJ2-7, with D perhaps matching TRBD1 or TRBD2 (5 bases each). Per the germline V gene, CDR1 is SQVTM and CDR2 is ANQGSEA. There are 14 residues in the CDR3. Deletions cut 3 bases from V and 0 bases from J, with 12 bases between. CDR3 amino acids: CSVDGADSSYEQYF. In DNA, the CDR3 is TGCAGCGTTGACGGGGCCGATAGCTCCTACGAGCAGTACTTC.

This clone has just one count. The chain uses TRBV29-1 and TRBJ2-7; D gene unclear. V was trimmed by 1 base and J by 7 bases, leaving 11 bases between them. Germline CDR1 reads SQVTM; CDR2 reads ANQGSEA. The CDR3 covers 12 residues. The CDR3 loop reads CSVEGAGREQYF. As DNA, the CDR3 is TGCAGCGTTGAAGGGGCTGGAAGGGAGCAGTACTTC.

There are a few counts of this clone. CDR3 bases: TGTGCCAGCAGTGAGCCCGGGCTCGGGAACTATGGCTACACCTTC. Residues: CASSEPGLGNYGYTF. The gene calls are TRBV2 and TRBJ1-2; D not certain. Deletions cut 3 bases from V and 2 bases from J, with 13 bases between. The germline V gene has CDR1 SNHLY and CDR2 FYNNEI. The CDR3 spans 15 residues.

The table lists this clone with a few counts. The chain combines TRBV29-1 with TRBJ2-2; D is uncertain. CDR3 length: 11 residues. Trimming removed 2 bases at V and 6 bases at J, with 4 bases between. Germline V gene data show CDR1 as SQVTM and CDR2 as ANQGSEA. The CDR3 loop reads CSVEWSGELFF. CDR3 DNA: TGCAGCGTTGAATGGTCCGGGGAGCTGTTTTTT.

This clone has just a few counts. The chain carries TRBV9 and TRBJ2-5; tentatively, D is TRBD2 (5 bases). V was pared by 0 bases and J by 3 bases, with 9 bases between. Germline loops: CDR1 SGDLS, CDR2 YYNGEE. The length of the CDR3 is 14 residues. CDR3 region: CASSVDSGEETQYF. DNA of the CDR3: TGTGCCAGCAGCGTAGACTCCGGGGAAGAGACCCAGTACTTC.

The CDR3, as DNA: TGTGCCTGGAGTGGAGCTACCGTGAGCAATGAGCAGTTCTTC. Translated, it gives CAWSGATVSNEQFF. V gene TRBV30 combines with J gene TRBJ2-1; no clear D. The CDR3 loop spans 14 amino acids. With 1 base removed from V and 6 bases from J, the gap between germline ends came to 13 bases. Germline-derived CDR1 and CDR2 are GTSNPN and SVGIG (reference sequence).

This clone was seen a few times. The chain is built from TRBV29-1 and TRBJ2-1, with 11 bases matching TRBD2. Germline CDR1 SQVTM, CDR2 ANQGSEA. The ends lost 3 bases at V and 7 bases at J; junction bases unmatched: 11. The CDR3 length is 16 residues. The CDR3 region has the DNA TGCAGCGTTGATCCAGAAGGTAGCGGGGGGGGTAATGAGCAGTTCTTC. Amino acids: CSVDPEGSGGGNEQFF.

Only a few counts were recorded for this clone. The J gene is TRBJ1-3, the V gene TRBV27; TRBD1 agrees at 8 bases. The CDR3 contains 13 residues. Per germline, CDR1 MNHEY and CDR2 SMNVEV (reference sequence). Trimming took 10 bases from V and 0 from J; bases not matched to a gene: 2. The CDR3, as DNA: TGTGCCACCGGACAGGGCTCTGGAAACACCATATATTTT. Its protein is CATGQGSGNTIYF.

Only one count was recorded for this clone. This chain connects TRBV28 to TRBJ2-7, with TRBD1 matching over 10 bases. CDR1 and CDR2 from the germline V gene are MDHEN and SYDVKM. V shed 7 bases and J 2 bases; nucleotides not matched to a gene: 5. There are 14 residues in the CDR3. The CDR3: CASTSGTGAYEQYF. The CDR3 region has the DNA TGTGCCAGCACCTCGGGGACAGGGGCCTACGAGCAGTACTTC.

The table lists this clone with a few counts. J is TRBJ1-2 and V is TRBV5-6, with 8 positions matching TRBD1. Germline CDR1 and CDR2: SGHDT and YYEEEE. After removal of 4 bases from V and 7 bases from J, the junction contained 9 bases not matched to a gene. CDR3 length: 14 amino acids. CDR3 amino acids: CASSTGTGAVGYTF. CDR3 nucleotide sequence: TGTGCCAGCAGCACCGGGACAGGAGCCGTTGGCTACACCTTC.

This clone was detected a few times. V is TRBV2 and J is TRBJ2-5; D is unclear. Germline V lookup: CDR1 SNHLY, CDR2 FYNNEI. With 1 base removed from V and 6 bases from J, the gap between germline ends came to 6 bases. CDR3 length equals 12 residues. The CDR3 nucleotides are TGTGCCAGCAGTGAAGACGTACAGACCCAGTACTTC. Amino acids: CASSEDVQTQYF.

This chain joins TRBV15 and TRBJ2-7; possibly TRBD2 for D (5 bases). Per germline, CDR1 LNHNV and CDR2 YYDKDF (reference sequence). The germline V and J ends were trimmed by 0 bases and 4 bases, with 7 bases remaining between them. The CDR3 sequence is 13 residues long. The CDR3: CATSRDSGYEQYF. The CDR3 DNA reads TGTGCCACCAGCAGAGATTCGGGATACGAGCAGTACTTC.

This chain joins TRBV9 and TRBJ2-3, with D perhaps TRBD1 (5 bases). The CDR3 length is 14 residues. V was clipped by 3 bases and J by 2 bases, with 10 bases between them. Germline loops: CDR1 SGDLS, CDR2 YYNGEE. CDR3 in amino acids: CASSDGATTDTQYF. As DNA, the CDR3 is TGTGCCAGCAGCGATGGGGCAACCACAGATACGCAGTATTTT.

A remark on this clone: Other DNA sequences in the same sample also yield this CDR3. This chain links TRBV30 with TRBJ2-1; D gene uncertain. Between the trimmed V and J ends, which lost 1 base and 4 bases, there was a span of 5 bases. This CDR3 has 12 residues. The V gene's germline CDR1 is GTSNPN and CDR2 SVGIG (reference sequence). The CDR3, as DNA: TGTGCCTGGAGTGGCGGATACAATGAGCAGTTCTTC. It yields the protein CAWSGGYNEQFF. The variable domain in full, completed from reference TRBV30 and TRBJ2-1, reads SQTIHQWPATLVQPVGSPLSLECTVEGTSNPNLYWYRQAAGRGLQLLFYSVGIGQISSEVPQNLSASRPQDRQFILSSKKLLLSDSGFYLCAWSGGYNEQFFGPGTRLTVL.

This clone was counted only a few times. The genes are TRBV11-2 and TRBJ2-4, with D hard to call. Germline CDR1 is SGHAT and CDR2 is FQNNGV. This CDR3 is 14 amino acids long. V was clipped by 2 bases and J by 9 bases, with 14 bases between them. The CDR3 loop is CASSLSASPSIQYF. CDR3 nucleotide sequence: TGTGCCAGCAGCTTATCTGCCAGTCCGAGCATTCAGTACTTC.